Below, one T cell receptor beta chain is given with its context. Trimming removed 3 bases from V and 8 bases from J, with 8 bases in between. Germline V lookup: CDR1 MRHNA, CDR2 SNTAGT. The CDR3 spans 12 residues. These data come from a study of immune characterization of retroperitoneal liposarcoma. TCRdb analysed the PCR reads with MiXCR anew, one entry per CDR3 protein. The sample includes fewer than 3,000 distinct CDR3 sequences, around 45% seen only once; the top ten take 45% to 50%. The sample consisted of tumor tissue. The chain employs TRBV6-4 and TRBJ2-1; D gene uncertain. This receptor was obtained from a male donor with retroperitoneal liposarcoma. The CDR3, as DNA: TGTGCCAGCAGTGATGATGGGGATGAGCAGTTCTTC. Its protein is CASSDDGDEQFF.